This T cell receptor beta chain appears in the sequencing data of a study of technical replicates of blood from a handful of donors. Germline lookup yields CDR1 KGHSH and CDR2 LQKENI. The V gene lost 0 bases and the J gene lost 0 bases, with 6 bases spanning the gap. CDR3 size: 14 residues. TCRdb's table, derived via immunoSEQ multiplex PCR, lists solely in-frame clones and lacks some. This sample yields 75,000 or so clones, of which just under 95% are seen a single time; 0.35% to 0.45% belongs to the top ten. A single count supports this clone. This clonotype was sampled from a human donor in good health. The chain uses TRBV18 and TRBJ2-7, with D possibly TRBD2 on 6 matching bases. Sequencing input: T cells isolated from PBMCs. Here the CDR3 DNA reads TGTGCCAGCTCACCACCGACTAGCTCCTACGAGCAGTACTTC. Translating gives CASSPPTSSYEQYF.